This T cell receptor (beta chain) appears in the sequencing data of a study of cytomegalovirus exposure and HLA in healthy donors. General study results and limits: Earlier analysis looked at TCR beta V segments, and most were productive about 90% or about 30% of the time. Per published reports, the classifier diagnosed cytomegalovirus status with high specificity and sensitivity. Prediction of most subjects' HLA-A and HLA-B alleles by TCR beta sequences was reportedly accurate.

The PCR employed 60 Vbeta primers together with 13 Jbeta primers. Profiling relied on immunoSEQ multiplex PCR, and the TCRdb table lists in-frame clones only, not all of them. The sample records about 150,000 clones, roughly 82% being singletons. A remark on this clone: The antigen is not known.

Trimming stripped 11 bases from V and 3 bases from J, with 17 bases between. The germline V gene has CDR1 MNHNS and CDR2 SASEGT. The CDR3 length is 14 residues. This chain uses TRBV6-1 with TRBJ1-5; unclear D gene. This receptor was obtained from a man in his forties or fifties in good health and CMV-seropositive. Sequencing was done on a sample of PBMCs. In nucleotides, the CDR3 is TGTGCCGCAGCTAAATGGGGAGACAATCAGCCCCAGCATTTT. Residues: CAAAKWGDNQPQHF.